This T cell receptor beta chain is drawn from a study of blood T cell repertoires in COVID-19. Study summary: Sites across the United States, Italy and Spain contributed samples from acute and convalescent COVID-19.

During active infection, Seattle patients enrolled and were then monitored through disease. TCRdb's table, derived via immunoSEQ multiplex PCR, lists solely in-frame clones and lacks some. The sample lists about 330,000 clones, roughly 86% occurring once. CDR3 length: 16 amino acids. Trimming took 4 bases from V and 2 from J, leaving 17 bases between them. Germline V lookup: CDR1 SGHAT, CDR2 FQNNGV. The chain has TRBV11-2 and TRBJ1-2; the D gene is possibly TRBD1 (5 bases). The sequencing input was peripheral blood. The source is a man under 40 with COVID-19, enrolled during active disease. CDR3 coding DNA: TGTGCCAGCAGCTCCAGGTTCGACAGATTAAACTATGGCTACACCTTC. It codes for CASSSRFDRLNYGYTF. The complete variable domain, with remaining parts taken from reference TRBV11-2 and TRBJ1-2, reads EAGVAQSPRYKIIEKRQSVAFWCNPISGHATLYWYQQILGQGPKLLIQFQNNGVVDDSQLPKDRFSAERLKGVDSTLKIQPAKLEDSAVYLCASSSRFDRLNYGYTFGSGTRLTVV.